Following are 11 T cell receptor beta chains from one sample sequenced in a study of metastatic and nonmetastatic thyroid tumors (dated by TCRdb to 2018 to 2020). The receptor library was made with PCR. The sample was run on an Illumina HiSeq 4000. TCRdb redid the processing of the public reads, applying fastp at Q25 and MiXCR, and retained in-frame beta chains. Present in this sample are fewer than 30,000 clones, less than 25% of which were seen just once. Of the sample, about 30% is held by the ten largest clones. No treatment had been received by any patient before thyroid surgery. Sequenced input: blood. The receptors derive from a male donor with papillary thyroid cancer or a benign thyroid nodule (not recorded which). Some clones in this sample may be carry-over from other donors' samples.

This clone occurred many times. The chain employs TRBV12-3 or TRBV12-4 and TRBJ1-2; D might be TRBD1 (5 bases). The germline V and J ends were trimmed by 2 bases and 4 bases, with 11 bases remaining between them. This CDR3 has 14 amino acids. CDR3 coding DNA: TGTGCCAGCAGTTTAAGGCAGGGAAGCTATGGCTACACCTTC. Translation: CASSLRQGSYGYTF.

This clone came up a few times. One junction end does not reproduce the germline sequence, and a read error may be involved. This chain's CDR3 is CASGSDSKYGYAF. The CDR3 bases are TGTGCTAGTGGTTCAGACAGTAAATATGGCTACGCCTTC. V is TRBV12-5 and J is TRBJ1-2, with a possible D match to TRBD1 (5 bases). The CDR3 runs to 13 residues. The germline V gene has CDR1 LGHNT and CDR2 FRNRAP.

This clone was recorded many times. The chain joins TRBV6-1 to TRBJ1-5; D is perhaps TRBD1 (6 bases). Germline V CDR1 and CDR2: MNHNS, SASEGT. The CDR3 length is 15 residues. With 7 bases removed from V and 6 bases from J, the gap between germline ends came to 19 bases. The DNA for the CDR3 is TGTGCCAGCATCCCTTGGTTGGGGGGCAGTCAGCCCCAGCATTTT. Translation: CASIPWLGGSQPQHF.

A word on this clone: The junction does not match germline at one end; this may be a read error. The V gene is TRBV20-1, the J gene TRBJ1-2; no clear D gene. The CDR3 is 14 residues long. Germline V gene sequence: CDR1 DFQATT, CDR2 SNEGSKA (reference sequence). In DNA, the CDR3 is TGCAGTTCTAGAGCTACTCGCACAAACTATGGCTACACATTC. Its translation: CSSRATRTNYGYTF.

About this clone: A read error is possible here, since a much larger clone lies one base away. This chain uses TRBV7-9 with TRBJ1-4; TRBD1 agrees at 7 bases. Germline-derived CDR1 and CDR2 are SEHNR and FQNEAQ (reference sequence). The length of the CDR3 is 16 residues. The CDR3 DNA follows: TGTGTCAGCAGCCGGCGGACAGGCGGATTGAATGAAAAACTGTTTTTT. It specifies CVSSRRTGGLNEKLFF.

This clone has at least ten counts. In the same sample, other DNA sequences code for this CDR3. This CDR3 reads CASSIDLGMSYNEQFF. CDR3 bases: TGTGCCAGTAGTATAGATCTGGGAATGTCCTACAATGAGCAGTTCTTC. The V call is TRBV19, the J call TRBJ2-1; no clear D. The germline V and J ends were trimmed by 0 bases and 1 base, with 10 bases remaining between them. Looked up from germline, CDR1 is LNHDA and CDR2 is SQIVND (reference sequence). The CDR3 contains 16 residues.

The V and J genes are TRBV28 and TRBJ1-1, with a tentative D call TRBD1 (5 bases). CDR1 is MDHEN and CDR2 is SYDVKM in the germline V gene. V was cut by 4 bases and J by 1 base, with 16 bases left in between. The CDR3 contains 16 residues. In DNA, the CDR3 is TGTGCCAGCAGTTGGTGGGGACGGTCCGCGAACACTGAAGCTTTCTTT. This sequence encodes CASSWWGRSANTEAFF.

This clone appeared many times. The same CDR3 is also encoded by other DNA sequences in this sample. This sequence joins TRBV2 and TRBJ2-1; 10 nucleotides match TRBD2. CDR1 is SNHLY and CDR2 is FYNNEI in the germline V gene. The CDR3 sequence is 16 residues long. The ends lost 0 bases at V and 8 bases at J; junction bases unmatched: 7. The CDR3 sequence: CASSEARLAGVDEQFF. DNA of the CDR3: TGTGCCAGCAGTGAAGCGCGTCTAGCGGGAGTCGATGAGCAGTTCTTC.

The table lists this clone with many counts. The CDR3 sequence: CASSWDRGTGANVLTF. CDR3 DNA sequence: TGCGCCAGCTCGTGGGACAGGGGGACCGGGGCCAACGTCCTGACTTTC. V is TRBV5-1 and J is TRBJ2-6, with 11 bases matching TRBD1. This CDR3 comprises 16 residues. V trimming: 7 bases; J trimming: 4 bases; junction bases outside the gene matches: 7. Germline V gene sequence: CDR1 SGHRS, CDR2 YFSETQ.

Turning to this clone: Sequence at one end of the junction differs from germline and may be a read error. The V gene is TRBV6-5, the J gene TRBJ2-7, with D perhaps TRBD2 (6 bases). The CDR3 sequence is 14 residues long. The germline CDR1 and CDR2 sequences are MNHEY and SVGAGI. The DNA for the CDR3 is TGTCCCAGCAGCGGGCGGCGCGAGACCTACGAGCAGTACTTC. Its protein is CPSSGRRETYEQYF.

The CDR3 sequence: CSALGLAGTDTQYF. The CDR3 region has the DNA TGCAGTGCTCTGGGACTAGCGGGCACAGATACGCAGTATTTT. The V call is TRBV20-1, the J call TRBJ2-3, with 11 positions matching TRBD2. The CDR3 is 14 residues long. Germline-derived CDR1 and CDR2 are DFQATT and SNEGSKA (reference sequence). The trim removed 5 bases at V and 1 base at J, leaving 2 bases unmatched.